This T cell receptor (beta chain) was recorded in a study of graft-versus-host responses after intestinal transplantation. Study-wide background: Uniformly, recipients were administered anti-thymocyte globulin induction with subsequent tacrolimus and steroids for roughly three years. Study-wide points: Declining HvG levels early post-transplant were linked to peak circulating GvH clone levels. Ileal or blood samples showed some GvH clones first, and such clones were also found in recipient marrow. Subjects displaying graft-donor T cell macrochimerism possessed elevated graft-versus-host to host-versus-graft clonal ratios inside allografts.

The CDR3 contains 16 residues. Per the germline V gene, CDR1 is ENHRY and CDR2 is SYGVKD. With 4 bases removed from V and 5 bases from J, the gap between germline ends came to 20 bases. In regard to this clone: The antigen is not known.

The data were produced by immunoSEQ multiplex PCR, yet TCRdb's version contains in-frame clones alone and is incomplete. Among some 100,000 clones listed, 85% to 95% were seen once. The receptor's source is a human donor who was the organ donor for an intestinal transplant. This chain links TRBV10-3 with TRBJ1-1; no firm D call. Sequenced here: unstimulated CD8+ T cells sorted from spleen or lymph node cells, sampled before transplant. The CDR3 nucleotides are TGTGCCATCAGTGGCCTATCCCGACCGCCGGGGACTGAAGCTTTCTTT. Translating gives CAISGLSRPPGTEAFF.